The next 18 T cell receptor beta chains were all read from a single sample in a study of CD8 T cells in ankylosing spondylitis. No antigen is known for these receptors. Study-level findings and limits: A motif in TCR beta, a set of about eight highly homologous variants, appeared characteristic of ankylosing spondylitis blood.

TCRdb reanalysed the 5' RACE reads using MiXCR and keeps one entry per CDR3 protein. The sample contains about 500,000 distinct CDR3 sequences, roughly 13% of which appear only once. Sequenced material: blood, either unsorted or a sorted T cell fraction (not recorded which). These receptors all stem from a male donor with ankylosing spondylitis.

The chain joins TRBV3-1 to TRBJ1-4; D is perhaps TRBD1 (5 bases). V lost 8 bases to trimming and J lost 7 bases, with 14 bases between them. The CDR3 length is 13 residues. Per germline, CDR1 LGHDT and CDR2 YNNKEL (reference sequence). Here the CDR3 DNA reads TGTGCCAGCCGGGACGCATACTTTGAAAAACTGTTTTTT. Translation gives CASRDAYFEKLFF.

The chain carries TRBV20-1 and TRBJ2-7; the match to TRBD1 covers 7 bases. Germline V gives CDR1 DFQATT, CDR2 SNEGSKA (reference sequence). The V and J ends lost 5 bases and 3 bases, in that order; junction bases with no gene match: 13. This CDR3 region has 15 residues. The DNA for the CDR3 is TGCAGTGCTGCGTCGACAGGGACATGGAGCTACGAGCAGTACTTC. Its translation is CSAASTGTWSYEQYF.

The sample holds many counts of this clonotype. The chain has TRBV7-9 and TRBJ1-1, with D possibly being TRBD1 (6 bases). The ends were cut back, 2 bases at V and 0 bases at J, with 10 bases in the middle. Germline lookup yields CDR1 SEHNR and CDR2 FQNEAQ (reference sequence). This CDR3 is built from 15 residues. The CDR3 nucleotides are TGTGCCAGCAGCTTACTCGGACAGATGAACACTGAAGCTTTCTTT. Its translation is CASSLLGQMNTEAFF. The full variable domain, completed using reference TRBV7-9 and TRBJ1-1, is DTGVSQNPRHKITKRGQNVTFRCDPISEHNRLYWYRQTLGQGPEFLTYFQNEAQLEKSRLLSDRFSAERPKGSFSTLEIQRTEQGDSAMYLCASSLLGQMNTEAFFGQGTRLTVV.

This clonotype was seen many times. A read error may produce the germline difference seen at one junction end. V gene TRBV5-1 combines with J gene TRBJ1-5; maybe TRBD1 (5 bases). This CDR3 is built from 15 residues. Germline CDR1 reads SGHRS; CDR2 reads YFSETQ. The chain's CDR3 is CASSLDGHSNQPQHF. The CDR3 coding sequence is TGTGCCAGCAGCTTAGACGGACATAGCAATCAGCCCCAGCATTTT.

This clonotype came up a few times. The chain is built from TRBV6-1 and TRBJ1-2; D is unresolved. CDR1 MNHNS and CDR2 SASEGT come from the germline V gene. V dropped 6 bases and J dropped 0 bases, with 11 bases sitting between them. The CDR3 totals 14 residues. The CDR3 loop is CASRGTYSNYGYTF. The CDR3 DNA sequence: TGTGCCAGCAGAGGTACATATTCTAACTATGGCTACACCTTC.

The chain links TRBV5-1 to TRBJ1-2, with 8 bases aligning to TRBD1. This CDR3 is built from 14 residues. The germline gives CDR1 SGHRS, CDR2 YFSETQ. The V and J ends lost 4 bases and 5 bases, in that order; junction bases with no gene match: 7. DNA of the CDR3: TGCGCCAGCAGCAGAGGGACAGGCGAGTATGGCTACACCTTC. Translation gives CASSRGTGEYGYTF.

This clonotype was counted ten times or more. The CDR3 sequence: CASSLLAGAGSYNEQFF. CDR3 DNA sequence: TGCGCCAGCAGCTTGTTAGCGGGAGCTGGTTCCTACAATGAGCAGTTCTTC. This chain connects TRBV5-1 to TRBJ2-1; the match to TRBD2 covers 9 bases. J was trimmed by 1 base and V by 1 base; bases with no gene match: 6. Germline loops: CDR1 SGHRS, CDR2 YFSETQ. CDR3 length: 17 amino acids.

The chain employs TRBV4-1 and TRBJ1-2; the D gene is possibly TRBD1 (5 bases). This CDR3 spans 15 amino acids. The germline V gene has CDR1 MGHRA and CDR2 YSYEKL. The V gene lost 3 bases and the J gene lost 5 bases, with 16 bases spanning the gap. CDR3 DNA: TGCGCCAGCAGCCATAGGGGATCGAATCGGTATGGCTACACCTTC. It codes for CASSHRGSNRYGYTF.

This clonotype was picked up a small number of times. This chain joins TRBV19 and TRBJ1-1, with unresolved D. Germline V gives CDR1 LNHDA, CDR2 SQIVND (reference sequence). The CDR3 is 16 residues long. Trimming removed 4 bases at V and 0 bases at J, with 15 bases between. In nucleotides, the CDR3 is TGTGCCAGTAGTACCCACTCCAGAATCGTGAACACTGAAGCTTTCTTT. It specifies CASSTHSRIVNTEAFF.

The chain combines TRBV20-1 with TRBJ2-1, with no clear D. In germline, CDR1 is DFQATT, CDR2 SNEGSKA (reference sequence). V was pared by 5 bases and J by 4 bases, with 12 bases between. This CDR3 contains 13 residues. CDR3 sequence: CSASAQVYNEQFF. CDR3 nucleotide sequence: TGCAGTGCTTCTGCTCAGGTATACAATGAGCAGTTCTTC.

The V gene is TRBV18, the J gene TRBJ2-4, with 8 bases lining up with TRBD2. This CDR3 comprises 16 residues. With 3 bases clipped from V and 3 bases from J, the junction kept 7 bases outside the gene matches. Per germline, CDR1 KGHSH and CDR2 LQKENI. CDR3 sequence: CASSPQAGDGKNIQYF. The CDR3 bases are TGTGCCAGCTCACCGCAAGCGGGAGATGGCAAAAACATTCAGTACTTC.

V usage is TRBV15 and J usage is TRBJ1-1; D ambiguous. The CDR3 is made up of 15 amino acids. V lost 0 bases and J 1 base, leaving 9 bases between the germline ends. CDR1 is LNHNV, CDR2 YYDKDF, per germline (reference sequence). This CDR3 is CATSRDRVENTEAFF. CDR3 DNA: TGTGCCACCAGCAGAGATCGCGTGGAGAACACTGAAGCTTTCTTT.

This clonotype was picked up a small number of times. The chain couples TRBV5-1 to TRBJ1-1, with D possibly matching TRBD1 (6 bases). The CDR3 spans 15 residues. The germline CDR1 and CDR2 sequences are SGHRS and YFSETQ. V was clipped by 3 bases and J by 1 base, with 13 bases between them. Here the CDR3 reads CASSSSTGRNTEAFF. CDR3 nucleotides: TGCGCCAGCAGCTCCAGTACAGGGAGGAACACTGAAGCTTTCTTT.

Worth noting for this clonotype: Because the CDR3 is missing its conserved closing phenylalanine or tryptophan, this is likely a read error. This chain joins TRBV6-5 and TRBJ1-4; 7 bases map to TRBD1. This CDR3 region has 15 residues. V shed 2 bases, J shed 6 bases, and the junction held 6 bases outside the gene matches. Germline V CDR1 and CDR2: MNHEY, SVGAGI. CDR3 residues: CASSYLQGSDEKLFY. The CDR3 DNA sequence: TGTGCCAGCAGTTACCTACAGGGGTCTGATGAAAAACTGTTTTAT.

The chain carries TRBV28 and TRBJ2-2; D is undetermined. The CDR3 is 14 amino acids. The V end lost 4 bases, the J end lost 4 bases, and 10 bases lay between the germline ends. From germline, CDR1 is MDHEN and CDR2 SYDVKM. The CDR3 reads CASSYGSSTGELFF. The CDR3 coding sequence is TGTGCCAGCAGTTACGGAAGCTCCACCGGGGAGCTGTTTTTT. Filled out from reference TRBV28 and TRBJ2-2, the complete variable domain reads DVKVTQSSRYLVKRTGEKVFLECVQDMDHENMFWYRQDPGLGLRLIYFSYDVKMKEKGDIPEGYSVSREKKERFSLILESASTNQTSMYLCASSYGSSTGELFFGEGSRLTVL.

This clonotype appeared a few times. The V and J genes are TRBV11-2 and TRBJ2-3; D unclear. Between the trimmed V and J ends, which lost 4 bases and 6 bases, there was a span of 14 bases. This CDR3 has 14 amino acids. Per germline, CDR1 SGHAT and CDR2 FQNNGV. As DNA, the CDR3 is TGTGCCAGCAGCTCCGCGGAGATCTCGGATACGCAGTATTTT. It codes for CASSSAEISDTQYF.

The chain recombines TRBV5-1 with TRBJ1-2, with D uncertain. Trimming removed 5 bases at V and 8 bases at J, with 13 bases between. The CDR3 has 12 amino acids. The V gene's germline CDR1 is SGHRS and CDR2 YFSETQ. CDR3 amino acids: CASRESSQGYTF. The CDR3 region has the DNA TGCGCCAGCAGAGAGAGTTCGCAGGGCTACACCTTC.

Only a few counts were recorded for this clonotype. The chain has TRBV6-1 and TRBJ2-3; TRBD2 matches 7 bases. The CDR3 consists of 16 residues. Germline CDR1 and CDR2: MNHNS and SASEGT. J was trimmed by 5 bases and V by 7 bases; bases with no gene match: 15. CDR3 loop: CASTESGASGGDTQYF. CDR3 coding DNA: TGTGCCAGCACCGAAAGCGGGGCTAGCGGAGGAGATACGCAGTATTTT.